One and the same sample provided the 12 T cell receptor beta chains below, sequenced in a study of blood T cell repertoires in COVID-19. The table came from immunoSEQ multiplex PCR; TCRdb's copy has only in-frame clones and leaves some out. The data hold 250,000 to 400,000 clones, with roughly 84% observed a single time. The sequenced sample consisted of peripheral blood. Receptors were obtained from a man in his fifties or sixties with active or convalescent COVID-19.

The V and J genes are TRBV19 and TRBJ1-5; D might be TRBD1 (5 bases). This CDR3 has 14 amino acids. V shed 5 bases and J shed 1 base, with 9 bases lying between them. The V gene's germline CDR1 is LNHDA and CDR2 SQIVND (reference sequence). CDR3 amino acids: CASSLQGSNQPQHF. Here the CDR3 DNA reads TGTGCCAGTAGTCTCCAGGGAAGCAATCAGCCCCAGCATTTT.

The chain is built from TRBV6-5 and TRBJ2-1; 9 bases agree with TRBD1. Losses at the gene ends were 6 bases for V and 5 bases for J; bases not matched to a gene: 8. Germline CDR1 MNHEY, CDR2 SVGAGI. CDR3 length equals 15 residues. In DNA form, the CDR3 reads TGTGCCAGCAGACCTACAGGGGGCACGGACAATGAGCAGTTCTTC. This translates into CASRPTGGTDNEQFF.

In its sample, this clone was seen a few times. J is TRBJ1-2 and V is TRBV24-1; 9 nucleotides align to TRBD1. Looked up from germline, CDR1 is KGHDR and CDR2 is SFDVKD. The junction had 4 bases not matched to a gene; V was cut back by 6 bases and J by 3 bases. The CDR3 sequence is 14 residues long. The CDR3 reads CATSRGQGDYGYTF. The CDR3 nucleotides are TGTGCCACCAGTCGGGGACAGGGAGACTATGGCTACACCTTC.

V and J are TRBV2 and TRBJ1-2, with 7 bases aligning to TRBD1. The germline V gene has CDR1 SNHLY and CDR2 FYNNEI. The length of the CDR3 is 15 residues. With 6 bases clipped from V and 4 bases from J, the junction kept 11 bases outside the gene matches. The CDR3 bases are TGTGCCAGCAGCCCGGGGACAGCACTAGGCTATGGCTACACCTTC. This codes for CASSPGTALGYGYTF.

This clone was detected only a few times. The chain links TRBV12-3 or TRBV12-4 to TRBJ1-6; D might be TRBD1 (5 bases). The CDR3 has 13 amino acids. V was cut by 5 bases and J by 7 bases, with 9 bases left in between. CDR3 nucleotide sequence: TGTGCCAGCAGTGCCCGACAGAATTCACCCCTCCACTTT. This sequence encodes CASSARQNSPLHF.

This chain joins TRBV15 and TRBJ2-5; D is perhaps TRBD1 (6 bases). CDR3 size: 17 residues. V was clipped by 0 bases and J by 4 bases, with 18 bases between them. Germline loops: CDR1 LNHNV, CDR2 YYDKDF (reference sequence). CDR3 sequence (DNA): TGTGCCACCAGCAGAGATATGGCAGGGGCGCAGGGAGAGACCCAGTACTTC. Translation gives CATSRDMAGAQGETQYF.

This clone was found a few times. DNA for the CDR3: TGTGCCAGCAGCTTGAGAGGGAAGGCTGAAGCTTTCTTT. It encodes CASSLRGKAEAFF. The chain has TRBV5-4 and TRBJ1-1; D is uncertain. The CDR3 runs to 13 residues. V lost 1 base, J lost 6 bases, and 10 bases lay in between. Germline values: CDR1 SGHNT, CDR2 YYREEE (reference sequence).

This clone was recorded only once. This chain uses TRBV7-8 with TRBJ1-5; D ambiguous. Trimming left V 0 bases short and J 8 bases short, with 14 bases between. CDR1 is SGHVS and CDR2 is FQNEAQ in the germline V gene. There are 15 residues in the CDR3. CDR3 loop: CASSLAEVEAEPQHF. The CDR3 DNA reads TGTGCCAGCAGCTTAGCGGAGGTGGAAGCGGAGCCCCAGCATTTT.

V usage is TRBV5-5 and J usage is TRBJ1-5; D might be TRBD1 (5 bases). Germline values: CDR1 SGHKS, CDR2 YYEKEE (reference sequence). The V and J ends lost 6 bases and 6 bases respectively, with 19 bases between them. The CDR3 extends over 15 amino acids. CDR3 bases: TGTGCCAGCACCATCGGGGGGATATCGGTTCAGCCCCAGCATTTT. This gives the protein CASTIGGISVQPQHF.

This clone was observed a single time. The rearrangement uses TRBV6-6 and TRBJ2-1; 7 nucleotides line up with TRBD2. Unmatched junction bases numbered 5, after V lost 5 bases and J lost 4 bases. CDR1 and CDR2 (germline): MNHNY, SVGAGI (reference sequence). CDR3 length: 14 amino acids. The CDR3 here is CASSRDYPYNEQFF. The CDR3 DNA follows: TGTGCCAGCAGTAGGGACTACCCGTACAATGAGCAGTTCTTC.

The sample holds a few counts of this clone. V usage is TRBV29-1 and J usage is TRBJ2-1; the D gene is possibly TRBD2 (6 bases). The CDR3 is 14 residues long. V shed 5 bases and J shed 6 bases, with 17 bases lying between them. Germline-derived CDR1 and CDR2 are SQVTM and ANQGSEA. CDR3 protein: CSVREPTSLNEQFF. The CDR3 nucleotides read TGCAGCGTTCGGGAGCCCACTTCCCTCAATGAGCAGTTCTTC.

The CDR3: CASSPLTGIGKTQYF. The DNA for the CDR3 is TGTGCCAGCTCACCACTTACAGGGATTGGAAAGACCCAGTACTTC. The J gene is TRBJ2-5, the V gene TRBV18, with TRBD1 as a possible D gene (6 bases). This CDR3 spans 15 amino acids. CDR1 KGHSH and CDR2 LQKENI come from the germline V gene. With 1 base removed from V and 6 bases from J, the gap between germline ends came to 15 bases.